A single sample gave rise to the 9 T cell receptor beta chains below, sequenced in a study of blood T cell repertoires in COVID-19. Measured with immunoSEQ multiplex PCR; TCRdb has only the in-frame clones, and not every one. The sample holds some 400,000 clones, 90% seen once. Sequencing used peripheral blood. The receptors derive from a man younger than 30 with active or convalescent COVID-19.

The chain joins TRBV7-9 to TRBJ1-1; 7 nucleotides align to TRBD1. CDR1 SEHNR and CDR2 FQNEAQ come from the germline V gene (reference sequence). This CDR3 contains 17 residues. V shed 6 bases, J shed 1 base, and the junction held 14 bases outside the gene matches. CDR3: CASSLLKTTGKNTEAFF. CDR3 in DNA: TGTGCCAGCAGTTTACTAAAAACGACAGGGAAGAACACTGAAGCTTTCTTT.

This chain links TRBV5-1 with TRBJ2-7; 8 nucleotides match TRBD1. The CDR3 runs 15 residues. Germline lookup yields CDR1 SGHRS and CDR2 YFSETQ. The V segment lost 0 bases and the J segment 4 bases; nucleotides outside the gene matches: 6. DNA of the CDR3: TGCGCCAGCAGCTTGGGGGGGACAGGCTATTACGAGCAGTACTTC. As protein: CASSLGGTGYYEQYF.

J is TRBJ2-1 and V is TRBV29-1; 7 positions agree with TRBD1. The junction had 11 bases not matched to a gene; V was cut back by 7 bases and J by 2 bases. The CDR3 is 15 amino acids. Germline V gives CDR1 SQVTM, CDR2 ANQGSEA. CDR3 residues: CSAYWDRTPYNEQFF. The CDR3 region has the DNA TGCAGCGCCTATTGGGACAGAACCCCCTACAATGAGCAGTTCTTC.

The J gene is TRBJ1-5, the V gene TRBV7-2; the D gene is possibly TRBD1 (6 bases). V was trimmed by 1 base and J by 12 bases, leaving 13 bases between them. CDR3 length: 13 amino acids. The germline CDR1 and CDR2 sequences are SGHTA and FQGNSA. DNA of the CDR3: TGTGCCAGCAGCTTAGAGTTTACAGGGTTCCAGCATTTT. It codes for CASSLEFTGFQHF.

The V and J genes are TRBV6-2 or TRBV6-3 and TRBJ2-7; TRBD2 matches at 13 bases. CDR3 length equals 16 residues. V lost 4 bases to trimming and J lost 7 bases; unmatched junction nucleotides: 10. CDR1 and CDR2 from the germline V gene are MNHEY and SVGEGT. Here the CDR3 reads CASSSLRTSGSREQYF. The CDR3 nucleotides read TGTGCCAGCAGTTCCCTTCGGACTAGCGGGAGCCGAGAGCAGTACTTC.

This chain joins TRBV29-1 and TRBJ2-1, with 14 bases that match TRBD2. V shed 4 bases and J 0 bases; nucleotides not matched to a gene: 2. This CDR3 comprises 16 residues. CDR1 is SQVTM and CDR2 is ANQGSEA in the germline V gene. This chain's CDR3 is CSVGGLAGASYNEQFF. The CDR3, as DNA: TGCAGCGTTGGGGGACTAGCGGGGGCCTCCTACAATGAGCAGTTCTTC.

V is TRBV7-2 and J is TRBJ1-6, with TRBD1 as a possible D gene (6 bases). The germline CDR1 and CDR2 sequences are SGHTA and FQGNSA. The CDR3 is 17 amino acids. Trimming removed 5 bases at V and 3 bases at J, with 17 bases between. The DNA of the CDR3 is TGTGCCAGCAGCCCGGAGCACAGGGAGATCTATAATTCACCCCTCCACTTT. Its protein product is CASSPEHREIYNSPLHF.

This clone appeared a single time. The chain employs TRBV6-5 and TRBJ1-4; TRBD1 aligns across 8 bases. The germline V gene encodes CDR1 MNHEY and CDR2 SVGAGI. This CDR3 region has 14 residues. Unmatched junction bases numbered 6, after V lost 7 bases and J lost 5 bases. Here the CDR3 reads CASKRTGKNEKLFF. The CDR3 region has the DNA TGTGCCAGCAAAAGGACAGGGAAAAATGAAAAACTGTTTTTT.

In DNA form, the CDR3 reads TGTGCCAGCAGCTTGACAGGGGATTTCTACGAGCAGTACTTC. Encoded protein: CASSLTGDFYEQYF. The chain carries TRBV7-9 and TRBJ2-7, with 8 bases matching TRBD1. V trimming: 3 bases; J trimming: 3 bases; junction bases outside the gene matches: 4. This CDR3 contains 14 residues. From germline, CDR1 is SEHNR and CDR2 FQNEAQ (reference sequence).